A selection of T cell receptor beta chains follows, all from one sample in a study of blood T cell repertoires in COVID-19. This table comes from immunoSEQ multiplex PCR, and its TCRdb copy is limited to in-frame clones, with some not included. The sample has about 45,000 clones, around 87% seen once; the top ten hold roughly 25%. The material sequenced was peripheral blood. The receptors derive from a woman of 80 years or more in a cohort sampled during active or convalescent COVID-19. CDR3s include the opening cysteine and the closing phenylalanine or tryptophan. Each record gives: clone size, J gene, D gene, V gene, CDR3 protein, CDR3 DNA. A D gene is named only where the DNA matches it firmly. Clone sizes are given selectively: once, few, many, or a class where the clone is expanded.

-	TRBJ2-5	-	TRBV5-1	CASSLTGKETQYF	TGCGCCAGCAGCTTAACAGGGAAAGAGACCCAGTACTTC
-	TRBJ2-5	TRBD2	TRBV5-1	CASSLQAGGGETQYF	TGCGCCAGCAGCTTGCAAGCGGGGGGCGGGGAGACCCAGTACTTC
-	TRBJ1-5	-	TRBV19	CASSIGVQGRSQPQHF	TGTGCCAGCAGTATAGGGGTGCAGGGCCGGAGTCAGCCCCAGCATTTT
-	TRBJ1-6	TRBD1	TRBV9	CASSSSGGINSPLHF	TGTGCCAGCAGCTCTTCAGGGGGCATTAATTCACCCCTCCACTTT
few	TRBJ2-2	-	TRBV5-6	CASSLFPRDSGELFF	TGTGCCAGCAGCTTGTTCCCCCGCGACTCCGGGGAGCTGTTTTTT
-	TRBJ2-3	TRBD2	TRBV10-3	CAISEVEAGGWTDTQYF	TGTGCCATCAGTGAAGTAGAGGCGGGAGGTTGGACAGATACGCAGTATTTT
-	TRBJ1-2	-	TRBV18	CASSPLGNYGYTF	TGTGCCAGCTCACCACTCGGGAACTATGGCTACACCTTC
-	TRBJ2-7	TRBD2	TRBV7-8	CASSQNRTSGRINEQYF	TGTGCCAGCAGCCAGAACAGAACTAGCGGGAGGATAAACGAGCAGTACTTC
-	TRBJ2-3	-	TRBV19	CASSAQARGFTDTQYF	TGTGCCAGTAGTGCCCAGGCGCGGGGATTCACAGATACGCAGTATTTT
-	TRBJ2-7	TRBD2	TRBV4-3	CASSQDRGGNSYEQYF	TGCGCCAGCAGCCAAGATCGGGGGGGGAACTCCTACGAGCAGTACTTC
-	TRBJ2-3	-	TRBV7-2	CASSEGQSSTDTQYF	TGTGCCAGCAGCGAAGGACAGTCTAGCACAGATACGCAGTATTTT
-	TRBJ2-7	-	TRBV11-3	CASSRRDEQYF	TGTGCCAGCAGCCGCAGGGACGAGCAGTACTTC
-	TRBJ2-7	TRBD1	TRBV11-2	CASSLSPPGQGVFEQYF	TGTGCCAGCAGCTTATCCCCGCCGGGACAGGGGGTATTCGAGCAGTACTTC
-	TRBJ1-2	-	TRBV12-3/TRBV12-4	CASSPQGIYGYTF	TGTGCCAGCAGTCCTCAGGGAATCTATGGCTACACCTTC
few	TRBJ2-1	-	TRBV9	CASSRLGQKGEQFF	TGTGCCAGCAGCCGACTAGGCCAGAAAGGCGAGCAGTTCTTC
-	TRBJ2-3	TRBD2	TRBV18	CASSPVGGGTDTQYF	TGTGCCAGCTCACCAGTCGGGGGGGGCACAGATACGCAGTATTTT
-	TRBJ1-5	-	TRBV27	CASSSYRGQPQHF	TGTGCCAGCAGCTCCTATAGGGGTCAGCCCCAGCATTTT
-	TRBJ2-1	TRBD2	TRBV9	CASSVARGSGRGNEQFF	TGTGCCAGCAGCGTAGCTAGGGGAAGCGGGAGAGGGAATGAGCAGTTCTTC
-	TRBJ2-1	TRBD2	TRBV9	CASSPRPTSGNYNEQFF	TGTGCCAGCAGCCCTCGCCCGACTAGCGGGAACTACAATGAGCAGTTCTTC
-	TRBJ2-4	TRBD2	TRBV7-2	CASRTSGGSKNIQYF	TGTGCCAGCAGAACTAGCGGGGGGTCCAAAAACATTCAGTACTTC